These T cell receptor beta chains were read from a single sample in a study of OX40 agonist ivuxolimab in advanced cancers. The data were produced by immunoSEQ multiplex PCR, yet TCRdb's version contains in-frame clones alone and is incomplete. The data show 55,000 to 65,000 clones, with roughly nine tenths seen just once and under 20% held by the top ten. The sequencing used CD4+ or CD8+ T cells sorted from blood, collected in a trial of the OX40 agonist ivuxolimab. These receptors originate from an adult with an advanced solid tumor such as melanoma, head and neck, liver or kidney cancer. CDR3s include the opening cysteine and the closing phenylalanine or tryptophan. The D gene is left open where the match is weak. The size of a clone is reported for some rows only, either as once, few or many, or as a class for expanded clones.

-	TRBV29-1	TRBJ1-1	-	CSVGLTGGPEAFF	TGCAGCGTTGGTCTGACGGGGGGGCCTGAAGCTTTCTTT
TRBD1	TRBV2	TRBJ2-7	-	CASSDRDRGDYEQYF	TGTGCCAGCAGTGACAGGGACAGGGGTGACTACGAGCAGTACTTC
TRBD1	TRBV30	TRBJ2-7	-	CAWSPRGSGDEQYF	TGTGCCTGGAGTCCCAGGGGGTCAGGCGACGAGCAGTACTTC
TRBD1	TRBV7-9	TRBJ2-1	-	CASSFGQGSYNEQFF	TGTGCCAGCAGCTTTGGACAGGGCTCCTACAATGAGCAGTTCTTC
-	TRBV10-2	TRBJ1-2	-	CASSDRRVAYGYTF	TGCGCCAGCAGTGACAGGAGGGTAGCCTATGGCTACACCTTC
-	TRBV5-1	TRBJ2-1	-	CASSLAWSSYNEQFF	TGCGCCAGCAGCTTGGCCTGGAGCTCCTACAATGAGCAGTTCTTC
TRBD1	TRBV11-2	TRBJ1-3	-	CASGGGSHSGNTIYF	TGTGCCAGCGGAGGGGGCAGCCACTCTGGAAACACCATATATTTT
TRBD1	TRBV7-8	TRBJ1-2	-	CASSLPGQYNYGYTF	TGTGCCAGCAGCTTACCGGGACAGTATAACTATGGCTACACCTTC
TRBD2	TRBV30	TRBJ2-1	-	CAWTLTSGGYNEQFF	TGTGCCTGGACCCTAACTAGCGGGGGCTACAATGAGCAGTTCTTC
TRBD2	TRBV6-6	TRBJ2-2	-	CASSYGTSHTGELFF	TGTGCCAGCAGTTACGGGACTAGCCACACCGGGGAGCTGTTTTTT
TRBD1	TRBV7-9	TRBJ1-2	few	CASSKQGARYGYTF	TGTGCCAGCAGCAAACAGGGGGCGCGGTATGGCTACACCTTC
TRBD1	TRBV27	TRBJ1-6	-	CASSLVRDRGSPLHF	TGTGCCAGCAGCTTAGTGAGAGACAGGGGTTCACCCCTCCACTTT
TRBD2	TRBV6-1	TRBJ2-5	-	CASSGLAGGQETQYF	TGTGCCAGCAGTGGGCTAGCGGGGGGACAAGAGACCCAGTACTTC
TRBD2	TRBV2	TRBJ2-3	-	CASSEATSGLDTQYF	TGTGCCAGCAGTGAGGCGACTAGCGGGCTAGATACGCAGTATTTT
-	TRBV7-8	TRBJ1-1	-	CASSPEGGREREAFF	TGTGCCAGCAGCCCTGAGGGGGGGCGAGAACGTGAAGCTTTCTTT
-	TRBV27	TRBJ1-1	once	CASSPLNTEAFF	TGTGCCAGCAGCCCTCTGAACACTGAAGCTTTCTTT
-	TRBV13	TRBJ1-3	-	CASSLGWGPGNTIYF	TGTGCCAGCAGCTTAGGATGGGGACCTGGAAACACCATATATTTT
-	TRBV15	TRBJ2-7	-	CATSREGQGYEQYF	TGTGCCACCAGCAGAGAGGGGCAGGGCTACGAGCAGTACTTC
-	TRBV19	TRBJ1-1	-	CASGTSMNTEAFF	TGTGCCAGTGGGACGTCGATGAACACTGAAGCTTTCTTT
-	TRBV28	TRBJ2-2	-	CASSPAGGTGELFF	TGTGCCAGCAGCCCCGCCGGTGGGACCGGGGAGCTGTTTTTT
TRBD1	TRBV4-1	TRBJ2-7	-	CASSPTGDEQYF	TGCGCCAGCAGCCCGACAGGGGACGAGCAGTACTTC
TRBD2	TRBV4-1	TRBJ2-7	-	CASSQDTGLAYSYEQYF	TGCGCCAGCAGCCAAGACACGGGACTAGCATACTCCTACGAGCAGTACTTC
-	TRBV4-1	TRBJ1-6	-	CASSPPQRRGIPLHF	TGCGCCAGCAGCCCACCCCAAAGAAGGGGCATCCCCCTCCACTTT
TRBD1	TRBV27	TRBJ1-2	-	CASYRTGTGNGYTF	TGTGCCAGCTATAGGACCGGGACAGGGAATGGCTACACCTTC
TRBD1	TRBV4-1	TRBJ2-7	-	CASSQSPGQAAYEQYF	TGCGCCAGCAGCCAATCCCCGGGACAGGCTGCCTACGAGCAGTACTTC
-	TRBV6-6	TRBJ2-7	-	CASSPSGYEQYF	TGTGCCAGCAGCCCAAGCGGCTACGAGCAGTACTTC
-	TRBV28	TRBJ2-5	-	CASRYRAFQETQYF	TGTGCCAGCAGATACCGGGCCTTCCAAGAGACCCAGTACTTC
-	TRBV7-8	TRBJ1-1	-	CASSENPTGLYTEAFF	TGTGCCAGCAGCGAAAATCCAACAGGGCTTTACACTGAAGCTTTCTTT
TRBD2	TRBV27	TRBJ2-3	-	CASSFLRLAGGTDTQYF	TGTGCCAGCAGTTTTCTTCGACTAGCCGGGGGCACAGATACGCAGTATTTT
TRBD1	TRBV7-9	TRBJ1-2	once	CASTLLGTENYGYTF	TGTGCCAGCACCCTTCTCGGGACAGAGAACTATGGCTACACCTTC
-	TRBV28	TRBJ1-1	-	CASSFEGMNTEAFF	TGTGCCAGCAGTTTCGAGGGGATGAACACTGAAGCTTTCTTT
-	TRBV15	TRBJ2-5	-	CATSRDSPGKETQYF	TGTGCCACCAGCAGAGATTCTCCGGGGAAGGAGACCCAGTACTTC
TRBD1	TRBV18	TRBJ1-3	-	CASSPGDSSGNTIYF	TGTGCCAGCTCACCCGGGGACAGCTCTGGAAACACCATATATTTT
-	TRBV7-9	TRBJ2-1	-	CASNHGDYYEQFF	TGTGCCAGCAACCATGGGGATTACTATGAGCAGTTCTTC
-	TRBV7-2	TRBJ2-7	once	CASSFSGGRNYEQYF	TGTGCCAGCAGCTTCTCTGGGGGGCGCAACTACGAGCAGTACTTC
TRBD2	TRBV6-5	TRBJ2-1	-	CASTAGPYNEQFF	TGTGCCAGCACAGCGGGGCCGTACAATGAGCAGTTCTTC
-	TRBV11-2	TRBJ2-7	-	CASSLTEVNEQYF	TGTGCCAGCAGCTTAACAGAAGTTAACGAGCAGTACTTC
-	TRBV6-5	TRBJ1-2	-	CASSYSSGDYGYTF	TGTGCCAGCAGTTACTCGAGCGGGGACTATGGCTACACCTTC
TRBD1	TRBV7-6	TRBJ2-7	-	CASATGQGVLEQYF	TGTGCCAGCGCGACGGGACAGGGAGTTCTCGAGCAGTACTTC
-	TRBV11-2	TRBJ1-1	-	CASSLVYGNTEAFF	TGTGCCAGCAGCTTAGTCTACGGGAACACTGAAGCTTTCTTT
-	TRBV7-9	TRBJ2-1	-	CASSLVIGGGRNEQFF	TGTGCCAGCAGCTTAGTAATTGGAGGGGGCAGGAATGAGCAGTTCTTC
-	TRBV4-1	TRBJ1-2	-	CASSQDGSSGGSGYTF	TGCGCCAGCAGCCAAGATGGTTCGTCGGGTGGAAGTGGCTACACCTTC
-	TRBV19	TRBJ1-2	-	CASSNLLGYTF	TGTGCCAGTAGTAATCTTCTTGGCTACACCTTC
-	TRBV5-1	TRBJ2-7	-	CASSLEYGTFSYEQYF	TGCGCCAGCAGCTTGGAATACGGGACATTCTCTTACGAGCAGTACTTC
-	TRBV19	TRBJ2-5	-	CASSWEETQYF	TGTGCCAGTAGTTGGGAAGAGACCCAGTACTTC
-	TRBV19	TRBJ1-5	-	CASSTYPPQGMVLGSNQPQHF	TGTGCCAGTAGCACATACCCCCCGCAGGGTATGGTGTTGGGGAGCAATCAGCCCCAGCATTTT
-	TRBV7-6	TRBJ1-6	once	CASSLDPDIWSPLHF	TGTGCCAGCAGCTTAGACCCGGACATTTGGTCACCCCTCCACTTT
TRBD1	TRBV15	TRBJ1-1	-	CAFKDRAGDTEAFF	TGTGCCTTTAAAGACAGGGCCGGAGACACTGAAGCTTTCTTT
TRBD1	TRBV4-2	TRBJ1-4	-	CASSQQGAGEKLFF	TGTGCCAGCAGCCAACAGGGGGCTGGGGAAAAACTGTTTTTT
-	TRBV4-1	TRBJ2-1	-	CASSQGGPNEQFF	TGCGCCAGCAGCCAAGGAGGGCCCAATGAGCAGTTCTTC
-	TRBV4-1	TRBJ2-2	-	CASSQDRGNTGELFF	TGCGCCAGCAGCCAAGATCGGGGGAACACCGGGGAGCTGTTTTTT
-	TRBV11-3	TRBJ2-2	-	CASSLEASQNTGELFF	TGTGCCAGCAGCTTAGAGGCTAGCCAAAACACCGGGGAGCTGTTTTTT
TRBD1	TRBV27	TRBJ2-7	-	CASSQGQSYEQYF	TGTGCCAGCAGCCAGGGACAGAGCTACGAGCAGTACTTC
-	TRBV9	TRBJ2-5	-	CASSVEGGGETQYF	TGTGCCAGCAGCGTAGAGGGGGGAGGTGAGACCCAGTACTTC
-	TRBV4-1	TRBJ2-6	-	CASSRGGTGANVLTF	TGCGCCAGCAGCCGAGGGGGGACTGGGGCCAACGTCCTGACTTTC
TRBD1	TRBV27	TRBJ2-7	-	CASSFPGGEQYF	TGTGCCAGCAGTTTCCCAGGGGGCGAGCAGTACTTC
TRBD1	TRBV4-1	TRBJ2-1	-	CASRQGQGYNEQFF	TGCGCCAGCAGACAAGGACAGGGATACAATGAGCAGTTCTTC
TRBD1	TRBV5-6	TRBJ1-2	-	CASSPYTGGDYGYTF	TGTGCCAGCAGCCCGTACACAGGGGGCGACTATGGCTACACCTTC
TRBD1	TRBV7-8	TRBJ2-7	-	CASSQSSRQGALHEQYF	TGTGCCAGCAGTCAATCATCTCGGCAGGGGGCCCTCCACGAGCAGTACTTC
-	TRBV6-5	TRBJ1-6	-	CASSPSWNSPLHF	TGTGCCAGCAGCCCCTCATGGAATTCACCCCTCCACTTT